A single sample gave rise to the 28 T cell receptor beta chains below, sequenced in a study of blood T cell repertoires in COVID-19. Sequencing used immunoSEQ multiplex PCR; TCRdb keeps in-frame clones, though not all of them. The data contain just over 50,000 clones, 80% to 90% of them singletons. Sequenced input: peripheral blood. These receptors came from a man between 65 and 85 years old with acute or convalescent COVID-19.

The J gene is TRBJ1-4, the V gene TRBV9; D is possibly TRBD1 (5 bases). The germline V and J ends were trimmed by 4 bases and 6 bases, with 13 bases remaining between them. From germline, CDR1 is SGDLS and CDR2 YYNGEE. This CDR3 has 14 amino acids. In nucleotides, the CDR3 is TGTGCCAGCAGCCGTCTCGACAGCCATGAAAAACTGTTTTTT. It is translated as CASSRLDSHEKLFF.

This chain links TRBV7-2 with TRBJ2-7; possibly TRBD1 for D (6 bases). The V gene's germline CDR1 is SGHTA and CDR2 FQGNSA. The CDR3 has 15 amino acids. V gave up 1 base and J gave up 3 bases, with 13 bases separating them. In DNA, the CDR3 is TGTGCCAGCAGCTTAGACGGCAGGGGAATCTACGAGCAGTACTTC. This codes for CASSLDGRGIYEQYF.

This clone was seen only a few times. The rearrangement uses TRBV9 and TRBJ1-1, with 7 bases that match TRBD1. V was pared by 0 bases and J by 0 bases, with 14 bases of the junction left unmatched. This CDR3 spans 19 amino acids. CDR1 is SGDLS and CDR2 is YYNGEE in the germline V gene. CDR3 sequence (DNA): TGTGCCAGCAGCGTAGCCCCCCCCGACAGGGCGGGCATGAACACTGAAGCTTTCTTT. As protein: CASSVAPPDRAGMNTEAFF.

CDR3 coding DNA: TGTGCCAGCAGCTACGGACAGGGGGCGGGCACCGGGGAGCTGTTTTTT. Amino acid sequence: CASSYGQGAGTGELFF. This rearrangement joins TRBV14 to TRBJ2-2; 11 bases fit TRBD1. The CDR3 is 16 amino acids. Losses at the gene ends were 5 bases for V and 4 bases for J; bases not matched to a gene: 6. CDR1 SGHDN and CDR2 FVKESK come from the germline V gene.

The chain couples TRBV24-1 to TRBJ2-3; D is perhaps TRBD1 (7 bases). This CDR3 has 17 amino acids. The V gene's germline CDR1 is KGHDR and CDR2 SFDVKD. The germline V and J ends were trimmed by 0 bases and 2 bases, with 14 bases remaining between them. Here the CDR3 DNA reads TGTGCCACCAGTGATTTGCGCGCGGGACAGTTCACAGATACGCAGTATTTT. Amino acids: CATSDLRAGQFTDTQYF.

This clone was found a few times. This chain links TRBV5-5 with TRBJ2-1; 8 nucleotides match TRBD1. Germline CDR1 reads SGHKS; CDR2 reads YYEKEE (reference sequence). The CDR3 runs 18 residues. Trimming cost V 0 bases and J 0 bases; bases outside gene matches: 8. CDR3 residues: CASSLGGFGTGSYNEQFF. The CDR3 nucleotides are TGTGCCAGCAGCTTGGGAGGATTTGGGACAGGCTCCTACAATGAGCAGTTCTTC. Complete variable domain (other parts from reference TRBV5-5 and TRBJ2-1): DAGVTQSPTHLIKTRGQQVTLRCSPISGHKSVSWYQQVLGQGPQFIFQYYEKEERGRGNFPDRFSARQFPNYSSELNVNALLLGDSALYLCASSLGGFGTGSYNEQFFGPGTRLTVL.

This chain connects TRBV5-1 to TRBJ2-2, with TRBD1 as a possible D gene (6 bases). This CDR3 is 13 amino acids long. CDR1 is SGHRS and CDR2 is YFSETQ in the germline V gene. Trimming removed 4 bases at V and 3 bases at J, with 7 bases between. CDR3 amino acids: CASSNRDTGELFF. Written as DNA, the CDR3 is TGCGCCAGCAGCAACAGGGACACCGGGGAGCTGTTTTTT.

The V gene is TRBV6-2 or TRBV6-3, the J gene TRBJ2-7; maybe TRBD2 (5 bases). V lost 5 bases, J lost 2 bases, and 13 bases lay in between. Germline CDR1 MNHEY, CDR2 SVGEGT. The CDR3 length is 14 residues. This chain's CDR3 is CASSGDRLPYEQYF. In DNA, the CDR3 is TGTGCCAGCAGTGGCGACCGACTACCCTACGAGCAGTACTTC.

The V and J genes are TRBV6-6 and TRBJ1-1, with D hard to call. Trimming cost V 0 bases and J 2 bases, with 7 bases left between them. Germline CDR1 MNHNY, CDR2 SVGAGI (reference sequence). The CDR3 totals 14 residues. The DNA for the CDR3 is TGTGCCAGCAGTTACTCCGGCGGAAACACTGAAGCTTTCTTT. Its protein is CASSYSGGNTEAFF.

V usage is TRBV19 and J usage is TRBJ2-1; 12 positions match TRBD2. The CDR3 has 15 amino acids. The germline V gene has CDR1 LNHDA and CDR2 SQIVND (reference sequence). J lost 7 bases, V lost 3 bases, and 4 bases had no gene match. CDR3 in amino acids: CASSIWTSGTNEQFF. CDR3 in DNA: TGTGCCAGTAGTATCTGGACTAGCGGGACTAATGAGCAGTTCTTC.

The genes are TRBV2 and TRBJ2-6, with D maybe TRBD1 (5 bases). CDR1 is SNHLY, CDR2 FYNNEI, per germline. V shed 5 bases and J shed 0 bases, with 8 bases lying between them. This CDR3 has 15 amino acids. The CDR3 sequence is CASSPGRSGANVLTF. DNA of the CDR3: TGTGCCAGCAGTCCAGGGCGCTCTGGGGCCAACGTCCTGACTTTC.

The chain carries TRBV14 and TRBJ2-5; D is possibly TRBD1 (5 bases). This CDR3 is built from 14 residues. Looked up from germline, CDR1 is SGHDN and CDR2 is FVKESK. CDR3 DNA sequence: TGTGCGGTTTGCTGTAGGGGAAGTGGGGAGACCCAGTACTTC. Translation: CAVCCRGSGETQYF.

The V and J genes are TRBV3-1 (or the pseudogene TRBV3-2) and TRBJ2-3; D gene uncertain. The CDR3 spans 14 residues. V was shortened by 1 base and J by 2 bases, with 7 bases between the two germline ends. Germline V CDR1 and CDR2: LGHDT, YNNKEL (reference sequence). In DNA form, the CDR3 reads TGTGCCAGCAGCCAAGCCTACTACACAGATACGCAGTATTTT. This gives the protein CASSQAYYTDTQYF.

The J gene is TRBJ2-2, the V gene TRBV6-6; the D gene is possibly TRBD1 (5 bases). This CDR3 has 16 amino acids. The germline V and J ends were trimmed by 8 bases and 0 bases, with 16 bases remaining between them. The germline V gene encodes CDR1 MNHNY and CDR2 SVGAGI (reference sequence). Written as DNA, the CDR3 is TGTGCCAGCCTTCCCCCAGGGTCAGCGAACACCGGGGAGCTGTTTTTT. Protein: CASLPPGSANTGELFF.

CDR3 amino acids: CASSQDFAYSGQPQHF. In nucleotides, the CDR3 is TGCGCCAGCAGCCAAGATTTTGCCTACTCGGGTCAGCCCCAGCATTTT. The rearrangement joins TRBV4-3 to TRBJ1-5; D is uncertain. CDR3 length: 16 residues. V was cut by 0 bases and J by 6 bases, with 15 bases left in between. Germline V lookup: CDR1 LGHNA, CDR2 YSLEER.

The chain has TRBV27 and TRBJ1-1, with 8 nucleotides matching TRBD1. Germline assignment: CDR1 MNHEY and CDR2 SMNVEV (reference sequence). The CDR3 extends over 15 amino acids. Trimming at V came to 5 bases and at J to 4 bases, leaving 9 bases not matched to a gene. CDR3 bases: TGTGCCAGCAGTCCTCGGTCAGGGGGCGGCACTGAAGCTTTCTTT. Translation gives CASSPRSGGGTEAFF.

This chain connects TRBV29-1 to TRBJ2-5, with 12 bases matching TRBD1. V dropped 6 bases and J dropped 5; count of bases not matched to a gene: 7. This CDR3 has 14 amino acids. Per the germline V gene, CDR1 is SQVTM and CDR2 is ANQGSEA. This CDR3 is CSVGWDRGRETQYF. The DNA of the CDR3 is TGCAGCGTGGGCTGGGACAGGGGGCGGGAGACCCAGTACTTC.

The chain recombines TRBV12-3 or TRBV12-4 with TRBJ1-1; no firm D call. V gave up 6 bases and J gave up 5 bases, with 13 bases separating them. The CDR3 covers 13 residues. The CDR3 is CASRPTGGTEAFF. The CDR3 DNA reads TGTGCCAGCAGGCCTACTGGAGGTACTGAAGCTTTCTTT.

The gene calls are TRBV5-1 and TRBJ1-5; 8 nucleotides match TRBD1. The CDR3 spans 14 residues. CDR1 is SGHRS and CDR2 is YFSETQ in the germline V gene. V dropped 4 bases and J dropped 5; count of bases not matched to a gene: 5. In DNA, the CDR3 is TGCGCCAGCAGCGACAGGGGAGGGGATCAGCCCCAGCATTTT. Amino acids: CASSDRGGDQPQHF.

The chain combines TRBV6-5 with TRBJ2-5; 7 bases agree with TRBD1. The germline V gene has CDR1 MNHEY and CDR2 SVGAGI. With V trimmed by 7 bases and J by 1 base, 3 bases remained unmatched. The CDR3 loop spans 13 amino acids. The CDR3 is CASTGQVQETQYF. The CDR3 bases are TGTGCCAGCACTGGACAGGTCCAAGAGACCCAGTACTTC.

V and J are TRBV5-5 and TRBJ2-7; 14 positions agree with TRBD2. Germline V lookup: CDR1 SGHKS, CDR2 YYEKEE (reference sequence). J was trimmed by 3 bases and V by 4 bases; bases with no gene match: 9. This CDR3 region has 17 residues. The CDR3 DNA follows: TGTGCCAGCAGCCGGGGACTAGCGGGAGTGGTAGACTACGAGCAGTACTTC. Translated: CASSRGLAGVVDYEQYF.

The CDR3 bases are TGTGCCAGCAGAAAACAGGGGGCAAATTCACCCCTCCACTTT. It codes for CASRKQGANSPLHF. The rearrangement joins TRBV6-5 to TRBJ1-6; 9 bases are shared with TRBD1. Trimming took 6 bases from V and 7 from J; bases not matched to a gene: 4. Germline V gene data show CDR1 as MNHEY and CDR2 as SVGAGI. This CDR3 is built from 14 residues.

In its sample, this clone was seen once. The chain has TRBV5-1 and TRBJ1-3; D might be TRBD1 (6 bases). The V and J ends lost 4 bases and 2 bases respectively, with 10 bases between them. Germline V gene data show CDR1 as SGHRS and CDR2 as YFSETQ. CDR3 length: 14 amino acids. In DNA, the CDR3 is TGCGCCAGCAGCCCGGACAGTGCTGGAAACACCATATATTTT. Translation gives CASSPDSAGNTIYF.

J is TRBJ1-5 and V is TRBV5-5; D is uncertain. Trimming removed 3 bases from V and 3 bases from J, with 7 bases in between. This CDR3 region has 13 residues. Germline V gives CDR1 SGHKS, CDR2 YYEKEE (reference sequence). CDR3: CASSWSPNQPQHF. CDR3 nucleotide sequence: TGTGCCAGCAGCTGGAGCCCCAATCAGCCCCAGCATTTT.

The V gene is TRBV19, the J gene TRBJ1-5, with 7 nucleotides matching TRBD1. The CDR3 sequence is 14 residues long. Germline V gene data show CDR1 as LNHDA and CDR2 as SQIVND (reference sequence). V lost 6 bases, J lost 4 bases, and 6 bases stayed unmatched. CDR3 amino acids: CASRSRDSNQPQHF. CDR3 nucleotide sequence: TGTGCCAGTAGATCCAGGGACAGTAATCAGCCCCAGCATTTT.

The genes are TRBV24-1 and TRBJ1-2; D gene ambiguous. V gave up 4 bases and J gave up 13 bases, with 12 bases separating them. The germline CDR1 and CDR2 sequences are KGHDR and SFDVKD. The CDR3 is 11 amino acids. This chain's CDR3 is CATSDRFDTTF. Written as DNA, the CDR3 is TGTGCCACCAGTGACCGCTTTGACACCACCTTC.

This sequence joins TRBV19 and TRBJ2-7; D call uncertain. The V gene's germline CDR1 is LNHDA and CDR2 SQIVND (reference sequence). This CDR3 has 16 amino acids. Trimming removed 7 bases at V and 4 bases at J, with 23 bases between. The CDR3, as DNA: TGTGCCAGTAATGACCCCAGAGGCGACCGGAGTTACGAGCAGTACTTC. Amino acids: CASNDPRGDRSYEQYF.

J is TRBJ2-7 and V is TRBV5-4, with D unclear. The CDR3 extends over 15 amino acids. With 3 bases removed from V and 3 bases from J, the gap between germline ends came to 16 bases. Germline values: CDR1 SGHNT, CDR2 YYREEE (reference sequence). CDR3 sequence (DNA): TGTGCCAGCAGCTCAAACGGTCCCGCCATCTACGAGCAGTACTTC. This sequence encodes CASSSNGPAIYEQYF.